This T cell receptor beta chain is drawn from a study of T cell changes during pregnancy in multiple sclerosis. TCRdb's copy holds only in-frame clones and misses some; the assay was immunoSEQ multiplex PCR. This sample has about 110,000 clones, with less than 95% found just once. The germline gives CDR1 SNHLY, CDR2 FYNNEI. The CDR3 covers 15 residues. V was pared by 6 bases and J by 7 bases, with 8 bases of the junction left unmatched. The rearrangement uses TRBV2 and TRBJ2-2; 10 positions match TRBD2. Source: peripheral blood, taken in the third trimester of pregnancy. This clonotype originated in a female donor in good health, enrolled as a control in a pregnancy study. In nucleotides, the CDR3 is TGTGCCAGCAGCCCAGCGGGGGGGCAAGACGGGGAGCTGTTTTTT. Translation gives CASSPAGGQDGELFF.